Listed here are 25 T cell receptor beta chains from one sample, sequenced in a study of blood T cell repertoires in COVID-19. The assay was immunoSEQ multiplex PCR, and TCRdb's table has in-frame clones only and misses some. The sample records approximately 290,000 clones, around 90% being singletons. Sequencing was done on a sample of peripheral blood. These receptors were collected from a man younger than 30 with active or convalescent COVID-19.

This clone has a single count. CDR3 amino acids: CASSLGQGEPLHF. The CDR3 DNA follows: TGTGCCAGCAGCCTCGGACAGGGCGAACCCCTCCACTTT. The V call is TRBV6-5, the J call TRBJ1-6; TRBD1 agrees at 8 bases. CDR1 and CDR2 from the germline V gene are MNHEY and SVGAGI. Germline trimming cut 6 bases from V and 12 bases from J; bases unmatched to any gene: 7. The CDR3 runs 13 residues.

This chain links TRBV4-1 with TRBJ1-5, with D perhaps matching TRBD1 (6 bases). The CDR3 has 14 amino acids. The germline V gene has CDR1 MGHRA and CDR2 YSYEKL. V was clipped by 2 bases and J by 8 bases, with 13 bases between them. CDR3 sequence (DNA): TGCGCCAGCAGCCAATCAGGGGCGACGGAGCCCCAGCATTTT. Amino acids: CASSQSGATEPQHF.

This chain links TRBV19 with TRBJ1-5; D is unclear. Per germline, CDR1 LNHDA and CDR2 SQIVND (reference sequence). The CDR3 is made up of 14 amino acids. Trimming took 7 bases from V and 1 from J, leaving 11 bases between them. For the CDR3, the DNA is TGTGCCAGTAATCCGTGGGCGAGCAATCAGCCCCAGCATTTT. This sequence encodes CASNPWASNQPQHF.

This chain links TRBV4-1 with TRBJ2-1; D not certain. This CDR3 has 14 residues. Germline V CDR1 and CDR2: MGHRA, YSYEKL. The ends were cut back, 4 bases at V and 4 bases at J, with 11 bases in the middle. The DNA of the CDR3 is TGCGCCAGCAGCCGGTTTTCCGGTTACAATGAGCAGTTCTTC. Its translation is CASSRFSGYNEQFF.

The genes are TRBV5-6 and TRBJ1-3; TRBD1 matches 7 bases. Per germline, CDR1 SGHDT and CDR2 YYEEEE. This CDR3 has 17 residues. Unmatched junction bases numbered 13, after V lost 4 bases and J lost 3 bases. Here the CDR3 reads CASSHMGRDSYGNTIYF. The DNA for the CDR3 is TGTGCCAGCAGCCACATGGGCCGGGACAGTTATGGAAACACCATATATTTT.

The genes are TRBV18 and TRBJ2-3, with D maybe TRBD2 (6 bases). Between the trimmed V and J ends, which lost 4 bases and 2 bases, there was a span of 13 bases. Germline lookup yields CDR1 KGHSH and CDR2 LQKENI. CDR3 length: 15 residues. CDR3 in DNA: TGTGCCAGCTCACTTCAGCGGGCCCTCACAGATACGCAGTATTTT. It yields the protein CASSLQRALTDTQYF.

This sequence joins TRBV3-1 (or the pseudogene TRBV3-2) and TRBJ2-2; 7 bases fit TRBD1. Germline CDR1 is LGHDT and CDR2 is YNNKEL (reference sequence). CDR3 size: 16 residues. The V segment lost 3 bases and the J segment 0 bases; nucleotides outside the gene matches: 4. CDR3 amino acids: CASSQAGTANTGELFF. The CDR3, as DNA: TGTGCCAGCAGCCAGGCCGGGACAGCGAACACCGGGGAGCTGTTTTTT.

CDR3 bases: TGTGCCAGCAGCACCAATCCCGACCGGGACTCACAGTTGGGTACGCAGTATTTT. Protein sequence: CASSTNPDRDSQLGTQYF. V usage is TRBV9 and J usage is TRBJ2-3; D perhaps matches TRBD2 (6 bases). Trimming shortened V by 4 bases and J by 8 bases, and 29 bases separated the two germline ends. Germline V CDR1 and CDR2: SGDLS, YYNGEE. The CDR3 is made up of 18 amino acids. Full variable domain (outside the CDR3, taken from reference TRBV9 and TRBJ2-3): DSGVTQTPKHLITATGQRVTLRCSPRSGDLSVYWYQQSLDQGLQFLIQYYNGEERAKGNILERFSAQQFPDLHSELNLSSLELGDSALYFCASSTNPDRDSQLGTQYFGPGTRLTVL.

This chain's CDR3 is CASSATEGNGYTF. The CDR3 bases are TGTGCCAGTAGTGCCACGGAGGGCAATGGCTACACCTTC. This chain joins TRBV19 and TRBJ1-2; D remains ambiguous. Germline CDR1 and CDR2: LNHDA and SQIVND (reference sequence). Trimming stripped 5 bases from V and 6 bases from J, with 13 bases between. There are 13 residues in the CDR3.

A single count supports this clone. The chain combines TRBV7-9 with TRBJ1-1, with D unclear. Trimming took off 1 base at V and 2 bases at J, with 11 bases between the two ends. This CDR3 comprises 15 residues. Germline V gene lookup returns CDR1 SEHNR and CDR2 FQNEAQ (reference sequence). CDR3 bases: TGTGCCAGCAGCTTAGATTTGGGGAGAAACACTGAAGCTTTCTTT. It encodes CASSLDLGRNTEAFF.

The V call is TRBV4-3, the J call TRBJ1-4, with D perhaps matching TRBD1 (6 bases). The CDR3 consists of 15 residues. Between the trimmed V and J ends, which lost 3 bases and 5 bases, there was a span of 13 bases. Germline CDR1 is LGHNA and CDR2 is YSLEER. The CDR3 DNA follows: TGCGCCAGCAGCCAGGAAGACAGGATCAATGAAAAACTGTTTTTT. Translated, it gives CASSQEDRINEKLFF.

The chain combines TRBV6-5 with TRBJ1-5, with D perhaps TRBD1 (6 bases). Trimming cost V 1 base and J 7 bases, with 14 bases left between them. This CDR3 has 15 amino acids. The germline V gene encodes CDR1 MNHEY and CDR2 SVGAGI. In DNA form, the CDR3 reads TGTGCCAGCAGTTACTACGGGGGGCCCGGACAGCCCCAGCATTTT. Translation gives CASSYYGGPGQPQHF.

The rearrangement uses TRBV5-6 and TRBJ1-2; D is unresolved. CDR1 is SGHDT, CDR2 YYEEEE, per germline. Trimming pared 3 bases from V and 5 bases from J, leaving 8 bases between. The CDR3 extends over 12 amino acids. The CDR3 here is CASSSGGYGYTF. CDR3 coding DNA: TGTGCCAGCAGCTCCGGAGGGTATGGCTACACCTTC.

This chain's CDR3 is CASSTGRLAEYNEQFF. CDR3 in DNA: TGTGCCAGTAGTACAGGCCGACTAGCGGAATACAATGAGCAGTTCTTC. This chain joins TRBV19 and TRBJ2-1, with 9 positions matching TRBD2. Germline CDR1 reads LNHDA; CDR2 reads SQIVND (reference sequence). V lost 4 bases and J lost 4; bases outside the gene matches: 8. The CDR3 loop spans 16 amino acids.

The chain combines TRBV9 with TRBJ2-2; D unresolved. CDR3 length equals 14 residues. Trimming took off 2 bases at V and 1 base at J, with 6 bases between the two ends. Germline V gene sequence: CDR1 SGDLS, CDR2 YYNGEE. CDR3 coding DNA: TGTGCCAGCAGCGTTTCCTGGAACACCGGGGAGCTGTTTTTT. This encodes CASSVSWNTGELFF.

DNA of the CDR3: TGCAGCGTTGAAAGCCCCGGGACAGGGGTCGGAACTGAAGCTTTCTTT. Translated: CSVESPGTGVGTEAFF. This chain connects TRBV29-1 to TRBJ1-1, with 10 bases fitting TRBD1. CDR3 length: 16 residues. The J segment lost 5 bases and the V segment lost 2 bases, leaving 11 bases of the junction unmatched. From germline, CDR1 is SQVTM and CDR2 ANQGSEA.

The chain links TRBV4-1 to TRBJ2-7; D is perhaps TRBD2 (7 bases). Germline V lookup: CDR1 MGHRA, CDR2 YSYEKL. Trimming removed 4 bases at V and 2 bases at J, with 21 bases between. The CDR3 sequence is 17 residues long. The DNA of the CDR3 is TGCGCCAGCAGCCCCTTCGGCGGGGGAAGGGGGGCCTACGAGCAGTACTTC. Residues: CASSPFGGGRGAYEQYF.

This sequence joins TRBV27 and TRBJ1-1, with 7 nucleotides matching TRBD1. V trimming: 5 bases; J trimming: 1 base; junction bases outside the gene matches: 7. This CDR3 is 15 amino acids long. Germline V gene data show CDR1 as MNHEY and CDR2 as SMNVEV (reference sequence). CDR3 DNA sequence: TGTGCCAGCAGTCCTATGAAGGGGGCGAACACTGAAGCTTTCTTT. Translating it yields CASSPMKGANTEAFF.

The chain joins TRBV13 to TRBJ2-7; D is possibly TRBD2 (6 bases). There are 13 residues in the CDR3. From germline, CDR1 is PRHDT and CDR2 FYEKMQ (reference sequence). Trimming pared 4 bases from V and 7 bases from J, leaving 14 bases between. The CDR3 bases are TGTGCCAGCAGCTCACGGGAGCAAGGGGAGCAGTACTTC. Its protein is CASSSREQGEQYF.

J is TRBJ2-7 and V is TRBV18, with 7 bases aligning to TRBD1. In germline, CDR1 is KGHSH, CDR2 LQKENI. Trimming took 8 bases from V and 2 from J; bases not matched to a gene: 15. The CDR3 covers 16 residues. The DNA of the CDR3 is TGTGCCAGCGTACCGACCTTCAGGGGGAATGCCTACGAGCAGTACTTC. Protein sequence: CASVPTFRGNAYEQYF.

This clone was picked up one time. DNA for the CDR3: TGTGCCAGTAGGAGTAGCGGGAGGCTCCAGGGTGAGCAGTTCTTC. It specifies CASRSSGRLQGEQFF. The chain employs TRBV19 and TRBJ2-1; 10 bases agree with TRBD2. With 6 bases clipped from V and 9 bases from J, the junction kept 11 bases outside the gene matches. This CDR3 has 15 amino acids. From germline, CDR1 is LNHDA and CDR2 SQIVND (reference sequence).

The rearrangement uses TRBV6-2 or TRBV6-3 and TRBJ2-1, with a tentative D call TRBD2 (6 bases). From germline, CDR1 is MNHEY and CDR2 SVGEGT. Trimming shortened V by 2 bases and J by 0 bases, and 17 bases separated the two germline ends. This CDR3 is built from 18 residues. CDR3 sequence (DNA): TGTGCCAGCAGTTACGGGGACTTGCGGCACAGCTCCTACAATGAGCAGTTCTTC. It specifies CASSYGDLRHSSYNEQFF.

The chain links TRBV5-6 to TRBJ1-2, with 7 bases aligning to TRBD1. Germline CDR1 is SGHDT and CDR2 is YYEEEE. V lost 2 bases to trimming and J lost 8 bases; unmatched junction nucleotides: 12. The CDR3 runs to 15 residues. The CDR3: CASSFLETGAGGYTF. The CDR3 DNA sequence: TGTGCCAGCAGCTTTCTGGAAACAGGGGCTGGGGGCTACACCTTC.

This chain joins TRBV6-1 and TRBJ1-5; D unresolved. Germline CDR1 MNHNS, CDR2 SASEGT. Trimming shortened V by 2 bases and J by 2 bases, and 19 bases separated the two germline ends. The CDR3 runs to 18 residues. The CDR3 reads CASSEPRIPEWGNQPQHF. The CDR3 DNA sequence: TGTGCCAGCAGTGAACCCAGGATCCCCGAATGGGGCAATCAGCCCCAGCATTTT.

The rearrangement uses TRBV6-2 or TRBV6-3 and TRBJ2-5; D may be TRBD1 (6 bases). Germline values: CDR1 MNHEY, CDR2 SVGEGT. The CDR3 has 12 amino acids. The V end was cut by 6 bases, the J end by 3 bases, with 8 bases between. The CDR3 nucleotides read TGTGCCAGCAGCGCAGGGGAAGAGACCCAGTACTTC. It yields the protein CASSAGEETQYF.